The TCR beta chain under discussion was sequenced for a study of blood T cell repertoires in COVID-19. Repertoires were generated with immunoSEQ multiplex PCR, while TCRdb's copy carries only in-frame clones and drops some. The sample lists about 73,000 clones; around four fifths were seen once. Germline V CDR1 and CDR2: SQVTM, ANQGSEA. The CDR3 has 16 residues. Losses at the gene ends were 1 base for V and 5 bases for J; bases not matched to a gene: 11. The count of this clone is one. The chain employs TRBV29-1 and TRBJ2-3; TRBD1 agrees at 8 bases. This TCR was sampled from an older man with active or convalescent COVID-19. Sequenced material: peripheral blood. In nucleotides, the CDR3 is TGCAGCGTTGAAGGAGTTCGGCAGGGGGCTGGAGATACGCAGTATTTT. Translation gives CSVEGVRQGAGDTQYF.